This T cell receptor beta chain was found in a study of identical twins. CDR3 length: 12 amino acids. The germline CDR1 and CDR2 sequences are SGHNT and YENEEA. The V and J ends lost 4 bases and 12 bases respectively, with 13 bases between them. Each CDR3 protein gets one entry after TCRdb re-called the 5' RACE reads with MiXCR. The data show roughly 720,000 distinct CDR3 sequences, about 18% seen once. The sample was also reused in another study, on T cells expressing NK-cell markers.

The receptor was derived from a woman younger than 35 in good health. Sequencing used PBMCs. The rearrangement joins TRBV11-3 to TRBJ2-1; possibly TRBD2 for D (5 bases). CDR3 sequence (DNA): TGTGCCAGCAGCTATTTTACTAGGTGGCAGTTCTTC. It encodes CASSYFTRWQFF.